The 5 T cell receptor beta chains below come from one sample, sequenced in a study of blood T cell repertoires in COVID-19. The method was immunoSEQ multiplex PCR; TCRdb's version includes in-frame clones alone and lacks a portion of them. The data contain about 170,000 clones, approximately 92% of them singletons. What was sequenced was peripheral blood. These receptors were collected from a woman between 45 and 65 years old with acute or convalescent COVID-19.

This clone was picked up a small number of times. J is TRBJ1-1 and V is TRBV5-8; unclear D gene. V was pared by 4 bases and J by 0 bases, with 16 bases between. Germline V gene sequence: CDR1 SGHTS, CDR2 YDEGEE. The CDR3 is 16 residues long. The CDR3, as DNA: TGTGCCAGCAGCCGGAGAGGGCAAATGATGAACACTGAAGCTTTCTTT. Amino acids: CASSRRGQMMNTEAFF.

The rearrangement joins TRBV28 to TRBJ1-6; D unclear. The CDR3 loop spans 13 amino acids. V shed 8 bases and J shed 8 bases, with 13 bases lying between them. Per the germline V gene, CDR1 is MDHEN and CDR2 is SYDVKM. This chain's CDR3 is CASRRGRDSPLHF. The CDR3 nucleotides are TGTGCCAGCCGGCGAGGGAGGGATTCACCCCTCCACTTT. Combining the CDR3 with reference TRBV28 and TRBJ1-6 gives the whole variable domain DVKVTQSSRYLVKRTGEKVFLECVQDMDHENMFWYRQDPGLGLRLIYFSYDVKMKEKGDIPEGYSVSREKKERFSLILESASTNQTSMYLCASRRGRDSPLHFGNGTRLTVT.

The J gene is TRBJ2-2, the V gene TRBV28, with 7 bases fitting TRBD2. CDR1 and CDR2 from the germline V gene are MDHEN and SYDVKM. This CDR3 contains 15 residues. V was clipped by 4 bases and J by 0 bases; unmatched bases: 2. This CDR3 is CASSSLAPNTGELFF. DNA of the CDR3: TGTGCCAGCAGTTCACTAGCGCCGAACACCGGGGAGCTGTTTTTT.

V gene TRBV7-6 combines with J gene TRBJ2-3; 12 positions agree with TRBD2. Germline trimming cut 5 bases from V and 5 bases from J; bases unmatched to any gene: 8. CDR1 is SGHVS, CDR2 FNYEAQ, per germline. CDR3 length: 16 amino acids. CDR3 DNA sequence: TGTGCCAGCAGCCCCTCTAGCGGGAGGGCGGAAGATACGCAGTATTTT. Protein product: CASSPSSGRAEDTQYF.

V and J are TRBV19 and TRBJ1-4; a possible D gene is TRBD1 (5 bases). This CDR3 region has 14 residues. V was cut by 5 bases and J by 4 bases, with 11 bases left in between. CDR1 is LNHDA and CDR2 is SQIVND in the germline V gene (reference sequence). The CDR3 here is CASSLTGFNEKLFF. DNA for the CDR3: TGTGCCAGTAGTCTTACAGGATTTAATGAAAAACTGTTTTTT.